The rows below give T cell receptor beta chains drawn from one sample of a study of PD-1 blockade in classical Hodgkin lymphoma. Sequencing used immunoSEQ multiplex PCR; TCRdb keeps in-frame clones, though not all of them. The sample lists about 12,000 clones, 70% to 85% occurring once. The sample was CD4+ T cells from blood, taken at baseline. The receptors derive from a human donor with classical Hodgkin lymphoma. Each CDR3 is given with its conserved first and last residue. D genes are given only for firm matches. The size field is filled for only some rows; it gives once, few, many or a size class.

clone size | D gene | J gene | V gene | CDR3 length | CDR3 DNA | CDR3 protein
- | TRBD2 | TRBJ2-3 | TRBV5-4 | 15 | TGTGCCACCAAAGTCGGGGGGGGTGGTACAGATACGCAGTATTTT | CATKVGGGGTDTQYF
- | - | TRBJ1-1 | TRBV7-2 | 14 | TGTGCCAGCAGTTCTCGAATGGGGAACACTGAAGCTTTCTTT | CASSSRMGNTEAFF
- | - | TRBJ2-2 | TRBV5-6 | 17 | TGTGCCAGCAGACGGACAGCCGCAATTGGTGACACCGGGGAGCTGTTTTTT | CASRRTAAIGDTGELFF
- | - | TRBJ1-1 | TRBV2 | 14 | TGTGCCAGCAGTGAAAGGACACTGAACACTGAAGCTTTCTTT | CASSERTLNTEAFF
- | - | TRBJ1-1 | TRBV4-2 | 15 | TGTGCCAGCAGCCTCGACGGCCGCCCTAACACTGAAGCTTTCTTT | CASSLDGRPNTEAFF
- | - | TRBJ2-5 | TRBV13 | 12 | TGTGCCAGCAGCCGGACGGAAGAGACCCAGTACTTC | CASSRTEETQYF
- | - | TRBJ1-1 | TRBV5-4 | 13 | TGTGCCAGCAGCCTGGGGGGGAACACTGAAGCTTTCTTT | CASSLGGNTEAFF
- | - | TRBJ2-4 | TRBV7-2 | 15 | TGTGCCAGCAGCTTAGACAGTCTAGCCAAAAACATTCAGTACTTC | CASSLDSLAKNIQYF
few | - | TRBJ2-2 | TRBV11-2 | 15 | TGTGCCAGCAGCCCCAACAGGGGGGGAACCGGGGAGCTGTTTTTT | CASSPNRGGTGELFF
few | TRBD1 | TRBJ1-3 | TRBV9 | 15 | TGTGCCAGCAGTGCCGGGGACAGGTCTGGAAACACCATATATTTT | CASSAGDRSGNTIYF
few | TRBD2 | TRBJ2-1 | TRBV6-6 | 14 | TGTGCCAGCCTCGGACTAGCGGGGGGGAATGAGCAGTTCTTC | CASLGLAGGNEQFF
- | TRBD1 | TRBJ1-6 | TRBV4-3 | 14 | TGCGCCAGCAGCCAAGGGACAGGGGCTTCACCCCTCCACTTT | CASSQGTGASPLHF
few | - | TRBJ1-2 | TRBV7-9 | 13 | TGTGCCAGCAGCTTAGCGGCCCTATCCGGCTACACCTTC | CASSLAALSGYTF
- | TRBD2 | TRBJ2-7 | TRBV5-1 | 14 | TGCGCCAGCAGCTTGACTAGCGGGGTTGAGGAGCAGTACTTC | CASSLTSGVEEQYF
- | - | TRBJ1-4 | TRBV7-9 | 13 | TGTGCCAGCAGCTTGTTCGAACAGGGAAAACTGTTTTTT | CASSLFEQGKLFF
- | - | TRBJ2-5 | TRBV4-3 | 15 | TGCGCCAGCAGCCGCGGGGACAGCCCGGGAGAGACCCAGTACTTC | CASSRGDSPGETQYF
- | TRBD1 | TRBJ1-4 | TRBV7-9 | 14 | TGTGCCAGCAGATCGGACAGGGACTTTGAAAAACTGTTTTTT | CASRSDRDFEKLFF
- | TRBD1 | TRBJ2-1 | TRBV9 | 14 | TGTGCCAGCTCGGGGACAGGGGGGTACAATGAGCAGTTCTTC | CASSGTGGYNEQFF
- | - | TRBJ1-2 | TRBV4-3 | 14 | TGCGCCAGCAGCCAAGGATCGGGGGCTCATGGCTACACCTTC | CASSQGSGAHGYTF
- | - | TRBJ1-1 | TRBV2 | 14 | TGTGCCAGCAGTGAAGCGACCGGGAACACTGAAGCTTTCTTT | CASSEATGNTEAFF
- | - | TRBJ2-7 | TRBV5-5 | 14 | TGTGCCAGCAGGACCGAAATCACCTCCTACGAGCAGTACTTC | CASRTEITSYEQYF
- | - | TRBJ1-4 | TRBV5-1 | 13 | TGCGCCAGCAGCTTGGCGCGGCCTGAAAAACTGTTTTTT | CASSLARPEKLFF
few | - | TRBJ1-5 | TRBV10-2 | 13 | TGCGCCAGCAGGAAGGGGGGGAATCAGCCCCAGCATTTT | CASRKGGNQPQHF
few | TRBD1 | TRBJ1-5 | TRBV2 | 15 | TGTGCCAGCAGTGAATGGGGGGACAGTAAGCGGCCCCAGCATTTT | CASSEWGDSKRPQHF
- | TRBD1 | TRBJ2-2 | TRBV9 | 16 | TGTGCCAGCAGCGTAGGGGGACAGGGGAACACCGGGGAGCTGTTTTTT | CASSVGGQGNTGELFF
- | - | TRBJ2-2 | TRBV5-1 | 15 | TGCGCCAGCAGCTCCCTCGGCCAGGTGTCCGGGGAGCTGTTTTTT | CASSSLGQVSGELFF
once | - | TRBJ2-3 | TRBV19 | 15 | TGTGCCAGTAGTCCCCCGGCTGGGAACACAGATACGCAGTATTTT | CASSPPAGNTDTQYF
- | - | TRBJ2-1 | TRBV18 | 15 | TGTGCCAGCTCACCACCTACAGGGAAATACAATGAGCAGTTCTTC | CASSPPTGKYNEQFF
- | - | TRBJ1-4 | TRBV7-9 | 13 | TGTGCCAGCAGCTTATATGTTAATGAAAAACTGTTTTTT | CASSLYVNEKLFF
few | TRBD1 | TRBJ2-7 | TRBV19 | 15 | TGTGCCAGTAGTACCTACGCCGGACAGGGCTACGAGCAGTACTTC | CASSTYAGQGYEQYF
- | - | TRBJ2-5 | TRBV7-6 | 13 | TGTGCCAGCAGCTTTGCAATCCAAGAGACCCAGTACTTC | CASSFAIQETQYF
- | TRBD2 | TRBJ2-1 | TRBV5-6 | 12 | TGTGCCAGCAGCTTGAGCAGCGGGGGGCAGTTCTTC | CASSLSSGGQFF
few | - | TRBJ2-3 | TRBV7-2 | 14 | TGTGCCAGCAGCTTAGGACAGCGGAGGGACCCCCAGTATTTT | CASSLGQRRDPQYF
- | TRBD2 | TRBJ2-3 | TRBV29-1 | 13 | TGCAGCGGGCTAGCGGGAGGGGAGTATACGCAGTATTTT | CSGLAGGEYTQYF
once | - | TRBJ1-1 | TRBV27 | 14 | TGTGCCAGCTTTGGTGGGGTCATCAACACTGAAGCTTTCTTT | CASFGGVINTEAFF
- | - | TRBJ1-1 | TRBV5-1 | 14 | TGCGCCAGCAGCTTGGGGGGGCCCAACACTGAAGCTTTCTTT | CASSLGGPNTEAFF
- | - | TRBJ2-7 | TRBV6-1 | 10 | TGTGCCAGCAAAAACTACGAGCAGTACTTC | CASKNYEQYF
- | - | TRBJ2-3 | TRBV5-6 | 15 | TGTGCCAGCAGCTTGCGAAGCGGCCTCACAGATACGCAGTATTTT | CASSLRSGLTDTQYF
- | - | TRBJ1-4 | TRBV9 | 15 | TGTGCCAGCAGCGTAGAACAGGGAGGTAATGAAAAACTGTTTTTT | CASSVEQGGNEKLFF
few | TRBD2 | TRBJ2-7 | TRBV7-3 | 13 | TGTGCCAGCAGCCGCGGGGGGGATTACGAGCAGTACTTC | CASSRGGDYEQYF
- | - | TRBJ2-3 | TRBV27 | 11 | TGTGCCAGCACTAGGGCAGATACGCAGTATTTT | CASTRADTQYF
- | - | TRBJ2-4 | TRBV7-2 | 14 | TGTGCCAGCAGCGCGGGGTTAGACCGAAACATTCAGTACTTC | CASSAGLDRNIQYF
- | - | TRBJ1-1 | TRBV6-5 | 13 | TGTGCCAGCAGTTACGGGTCCGGGAATGAAGCTTTCTTT | CASSYGSGNEAFF
- | - | TRBJ2-1 | TRBV14 | 21 | TGTGCCAGCAGCCAAGGGACTCGGGACTTGCTCTCACTGGGGCCCTACAATGAGCAGTTCTTC | CASSQGTRDLLSLGPYNEQFF
medium-sized | TRBD1 | TRBJ1-5 | TRBV19 | 16 | TGTGCCAGCAGTATACAAGACAGGGGCGGCAATCAGCCCCAGCATTTT | CASSIQDRGGNQPQHF
few | - | TRBJ1-5 | TRBV5-5 | 12 | TGTGCCAGCAGCTTGGGAAATCAGCCCCAGCATTTT | CASSLGNQPQHF
- | - | TRBJ2-7 | TRBV19 | 13 | TGTGCCAGTAAAAGCGATAGCTCCTACGAGCAGTACTTC | CASKSDSSYEQYF
few | - | TRBJ1-1 | TRBV7-9 | 13 | TGTGCCAGCAGCTTAGGTTGGGGCACTGAAGCTTTCTTT | CASSLGWGTEAFF
- | TRBD1 | TRBJ2-2 | TRBV19 | 15 | TGTGCCAGTCGCGAAACGGACAGGGTTGTCGGGGAGCTGTTTTTT | CASRETDRVVGELFF
- | TRBD1 | TRBJ1-4 | TRBV15 | 15 | TGTGCCACCAGCAGGAATCAGGGGGCGAGAGAAAAACTGTTTTTT | CATSRNQGAREKLFF
- | TRBD2 | TRBJ2-5 | TRBV5-3 | 15 | TGTGCCAGAAGCCCCGCGGGGGTACTGGGAGAGACCCAGTACTTC | CARSPAGVLGETQYF
- | - | TRBJ2-2 | TRBV30 | 11 | TGTGCCTGGAATACATACGGGGAGCTGTTTTTT | CAWNTYGELFF
- | TRBD2 | TRBJ2-7 | TRBV7-2 | 17 | TGTGCCAGCAGCACGTCCGGGGGGGGGTACGGCTCCTACGAGCAGTACTTC | CASSTSGGGYGSYEQYF
- | - | TRBJ2-7 | TRBV4-2 | 16 | TGTGCCAGCAGCCAAGTTCAAGCGGTGACGACCTACGAGCAGTACTTC | CASSQVQAVTTYEQYF
- | TRBD2 | TRBJ2-3 | TRBV11-1 | 17 | TGTGCCAGCAGCTTGGGACTAGCGGGGGGTAGCACAGATACGCAGTATTTT | CASSLGLAGGSTDTQYF